This T cell receptor beta chain is from a study of blood T cell repertoires in COVID-19. Study details: Acute-phase and convalescent COVID-19 samples originated in the United States, Italy and Spain. In each case, the material was cDNA or gDNA derived from T cells, B-cell-depleted T cells, or PBMCs.

In the original processing: Cell counts per sample came from amplifying reference gene primers. Profiling relied on immunoSEQ multiplex PCR, and the TCRdb table lists in-frame clones only, not all of them. That table gives V, J and clone size, and the DNA gave D and trimming. The repertoire holds under 50,000 clones, with approximately 86% as singletons. The TCR sequence derives from a human donor in a cohort sampled during active COVID-19. Sequencing was done on a sample of peripheral blood.

CDR3 protein: CASSYSGQATEAFF. CDR3 bases: TGTGCCAGCAGTTACTCGGGGCAAGCTACTGAAGCTTTCTTT. The chain employs TRBV6-5 and TRBJ1-1; D is possibly TRBD1 (5 bases). This CDR3 comprises 14 residues. Trimming left V 0 bases short and J 5 bases short, with 10 bases between. CDR1 MNHEY and CDR2 SVGAGI come from the germline V gene.